This T cell receptor beta chain was captured in a study of blood T cell repertoires in COVID-19. CDR1 and CDR2 (germline): SGHNT, YYREEE (reference sequence). The CDR3 has 16 amino acids. Trimming removed 0 bases from V and 1 base from J, with 12 bases in between. Libraries were prepared by immunoSEQ multiplex PCR; TCRdb keeps only in-frame clonotypes and omits some of them. Seen here are approximately 110,000 clones, 65% to 75% observed once, and the top ten hold approximately 5.9%. This clone occurred many times. The specimen was peripheral blood. The origin of this receptor is a man of 80 years or more with acute or convalescent COVID-19. V is TRBV5-4 and J is TRBJ2-3, with D possibly being TRBD2 (5 bases). CDR3 nucleotides: TGTGCCAGCAGCTTGGACCTGGAGGCCGGCACAGATACGCAGTATTTT. It codes for CASSLDLEAGTDTQYF.